The present T cell receptor beta chain was sequenced within a study of T-cell reconstitution after alpha-beta-depleted transplantation in children (dated by TCRdb to the mid-2010s). About the investigation overall: Using TCR repertoire profiling, the study followed T-cell immune reconstitution in a quantitative way in children after TCRalphabeta/CD19-depleted allogeneic hematopoietic cell transplantation. The full study reports these points: In some patients, high TCRbeta diversity at day 60 was attributed to recipient T cells and intrathymic progenitors that had survived conditioning. Over subsequent months, a decline in hyperexpanded clone frequencies was noted, and after one year, T-cell counts and TCRbeta diversity were mostly ascribed to newly produced T cells. Apparently early alphabetaT-cell count recovery about two months after transplant reportedly relied on only several hundred rapidly expanded clones derived from non-depleted graft cells.

CDR1 and CDR2 are drawn from the germline V gene (reference sequence): LNHNV, YYDKDF. Trimming leaves V shorter by 9 bases and J shorter by 6 bases, with the junction holding 11 bases beyond the gene matches. The CDR3 holds 16 amino acids from the cysteine to the phenylalanine. The kept DNA is CDR3 alone, 48 bases in frame from the first base. The table lists this clonotype with many counts. The target of this receptor is not known. The record has no base qualities; no much larger clone is one base away. Libraries came from PCR. The sequencing machine was an Illumina HiSeq 2500. TCR library preparation used molecular barcoding, with unique molecular identifiers applied to normalize quantification of the TCRbeta repertoire. TCRdb's own reprocessing of the public reads used fastp at Q25 and MiXCR and kept productive beta chains. Rows matching on CDR3 protein sequence are summarized as one entry with the most common DNA and genes. Present in this sample are roughly 670,000 distinct CDR3 sequences, around 14% of which were seen just once. The top ten hold 0.79% of the sample.

Sample treatment or condition, as interpreted from the label and publication: allogeneic hematopoietic cell transplantation with graft depleted of TCRalphabeta T cells and CD19 B cells. TCRalphabeta/CD19-depleted allogeneic hematopoietic cell grafts were given to the transplant recipients, all of whom were children. This chain joins TRBV15 to TRBJ2-3, and 14 junctional nucleotides match TRBD2. The TCR originated in a girl aged 2-9 years with congenital amegakaryocytic thrombocytopenia, due to receive a stem cell transplant. The sequences come from PBMCs, collected before TCRalphabeta/CD19-depleted stem cell transplant. This receptor has the CDR3 CATMPGLAGEMDTQYF. The DNA is as follows: TGTGCCACTATGCCGGGACTAGCGGGAGAGATGGATACGCAGTATTTT.